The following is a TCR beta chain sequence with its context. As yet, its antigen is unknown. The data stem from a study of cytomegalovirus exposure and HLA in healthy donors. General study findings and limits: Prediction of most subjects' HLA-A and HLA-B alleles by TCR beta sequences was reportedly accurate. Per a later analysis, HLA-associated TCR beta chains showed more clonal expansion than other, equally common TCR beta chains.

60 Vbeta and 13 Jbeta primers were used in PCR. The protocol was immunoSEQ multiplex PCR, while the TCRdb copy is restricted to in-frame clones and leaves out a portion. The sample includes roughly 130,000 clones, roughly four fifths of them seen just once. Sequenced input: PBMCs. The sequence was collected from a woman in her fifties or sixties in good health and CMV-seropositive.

The CDR3 DNA reads as TGTGCCAGCAGCTCCGGACTAGCGGGGGGTCGGGCAGATACGCAGTATTTT. It specifies CASSSGLAGGRADTQYF. The chain couples TRBV11-3 to TRBJ2-3, with 14 bases that match TRBD2. This CDR3 is 17 amino acids long. Germline CDR1 is SGHNT and CDR2 is YENEEA. Trimming took 4 bases from V and 4 from J; bases not matched to a gene: 7.